The entry below describes one T cell receptor beta chain. No cognate antigen has been identified for it. Nothing much larger sits one base from this clone, and base qualities are not available. Library preparation was by the immunoSEQ multiplex PCR assay. For the multiplex PCR, a mixture combining 60 forward primers for TCR Vbeta segments and 13 reverse primers for TCR Jbeta segments was used. The CDR3 region of rearranged TCR beta genes was amplified from genomic DNA by a multiplex PCR assay. The amplified TCR beta libraries were sequenced on the Illumina HiSeq System as 87-base-pair reads. Under the source paper's analysis protocol: A later analysis tallied roughly 80 million unique TCR beta chains across the 666 repertoires, and roughly 11 million of those chains were shared by two or more donors. To remove PCR and sequencing errors, raw reads were error-corrected and collapsed into unique sequences using a nearest-neighbor algorithm that merged closely related sequences. To assign V, D and J gene segments, CDR3 sequences were aligned to IMGT reference sequences. Each retained sequence needed at least a six-nucleotide match to both a V gene segment and a J gene segment. Rearrangements were classified as productive when the CDR3 lacked stop codons and remained in frame with V and J, and all other rearrangements were classified as non-productive. CDR3 was defined according to IMGT convention as the region running from the second conserved V-encoded cysteine to the conserved J-encoded phenylalanine. The earlier analysis of about 610 of the donors excluded sequences that lacked an unambiguous match to a single V gene segment. In an earlier analysis of a few hundred of the donors, V segments were called functional above 56.7% productive rearrangements and were called segregating when the between-donor standard deviation exceeded 5%. A statistical classification framework was built for diagnosing cytomegalovirus status from the catalog of TCR beta chain sequences. V and J gene assignment, in a later analysis, came from comparing TCR nucleotide sequences with IMGT/GENE-DB human TR gene sequences. The TCRdist pipeline was used in a later analysis to assign CDR3 sequences and most-parsimonious VDJ recombination scenarios. In a later analysis, each TCR beta chain was defined by its CDR3 amino acid sequence together with its V-gene family, and reads without a unique V-gene family were excluded. A later analysis removed several hundred highly shared, low-generation-probability nucleotide sequences to deal with suspected cross-contamination and a sequencing artifact. In a later analysis, a clonal expansion index for each public chain was calculated from normalized within-repertoire ranks of inferred template counts. In a later analysis, generation probabilities were computed with a VDJ recombination model fitted to out-of-frame rearrangements, and the resulting probabilities were checked against IGoR. Hypergeometric tests were used in a later analysis to score TCR-TCR, TCR-HLA and TCR-CMV co-occurrence, with a repertoire-size bias correction applied to the TCR pairs. A later analysis estimated false discovery rates by permuting HLA or CMV assignments 20 times. In a later analysis, co-occurring TCRs were grouped with DBSCAN, and TCRdist sequence similarity was added when clustering was performed within HLA-allele-positive subsets. Repertoires with fewer than 30,000 or more than 120,000 public chains, plus five repertoires with anomalous nucleotide sharing, were excluded from co-occurrence clustering. The immuneACCESS repertoire file appears here via TCRdb, limited to in-frame rearrangements. These files lack a portion of the clones; in checked studies, under half of the deficit traces to unresolved V genes, and the cause of the others is not known. That table supplies the V and J calls and clone size; D and trimming were determined from the DNA. Recorded for this sample are some 84,000 clones; roughly 78% of them occurred a single time. Clones ranked in the top ten supply around 2.6% of the sample.

This sample is part of a study of cytomegalovirus exposure and HLA in healthy donors (dated by TCRdb to about 2017). In terms of the full investigation: In an earlier analysis of 450 to 750 of the donors, roughly 300 Gb of sequence data and 90 million to 120 million unique TCR beta sequences from about 179 million T cells were reported. Typing coverage differed by locus: A, B, C, DRB1 and DQB1 were typed in about 629-640 donors, DQA1 in around 500, DPA1 in 600 to 610, and DPB1 in 400 to 490. Class I and class II HLA loci were covered by the typing at four-digit resolution. Donor age, sex, ethnicity and CMV serostatus were compiled together with the repertoire data. Of the 398 genotyped donors, 75% to 85% were placed in the genetic ancestry cluster associated with self-reported Caucasian donors. Roughly five DR-DQ haplotypes were handled as single units for association and clustering, since linkage in the cohort was strong. In a later genetic analysis, genome-wide SNP genotypes for about three fifths of the roughly 670 donors were used, and that subset was treated as a discovery cohort. An earlier analysis of about 600 of the donors used high-throughput TCR beta sequencing to judge whether each TCR beta V gene segment behaved as functional or pseudogenic. Approximately 310 gigabases of sequencing data and approximately 85 million unique TCR sequences were included in an early release covering roughly 600 HLA-typed donors. On average, around 240,000 unique TCR beta nucleotide sequences were sequenced per donor among some 430 genotyped donors of the cohort, with around 19% of those sequences being non-productive. To predict cytomegalovirus infection status, the study brought together high-throughput TCR immunosequencing, statistical association of individual TCRs with disease status, and machine learning. The study profiled the T cell repertoires of more than 500 subjects by immunosequencing and related them to cytomegalovirus serostatus. A later analysis re-analyzed previously published TCR beta repertoires from 666 donors and added high-resolution HLA genotyping to study TCR occurrence patterns. The study was designed to test whether signatures of past pathogen exposure could be identified by cataloging public T cell receptors. The later analysis used no new phenotypic data to find candidate immune exposures, relying instead on TCR beta sequences and their occurrence across donors. All discovery cohort repertoires had been generated using a single sequencing platform. A separate validation cohort of approximately 120 different subjects was used in addition to the approximately 640-subject first cohort.

In total, over 600 healthy bone marrow donors made up the cohort. All cohort members were sampled while nominally healthy, although unrecorded immune exposures were likely present. The donor was CMV seropositive and belonged to the group of 250 to 300 seropositive cohort members. A peripheral blood sample was collected from each donor, and TCR beta sequencing was performed on peripheral blood mononuclear cells. Genomic DNA extraction from the blood cell samples was performed with the Qiagen DNeasy Blood Extraction Kit. Reading the germline V gene gives CDR1 SGHTA and CDR2 FQGTGA. V sheds 5 bases and J sheds 1 base, leaving 14 bases between their ends. From cysteine to phenylalanine, the CDR3 is 15 amino acids long. The retained sequence is limited to the CDR3, 45 bases, with the frame set at the first base. The paper as a whole reports these results and caveats: A later analysis associated about 17,000 TCR beta sequences with specific HLA alleles at a false discovery rate of 0.05. A further reported finding was that TCR beta sequences accurately predicted the HLA-A and HLA-B alleles for most subjects in the first cohort. A later analysis found that most CMV-associated TCR beta chains appeared HLA-restricted, with HLA associations seemingly driven largely by CMV exposure. According to a later analysis, parvovirus B19, influenza, CMV and Epstein-Barr virus appeared linked to several top co-occurrence clusters. An association between a missense DCLRE1C variant and V-gene and J-gene trimming of TCR beta chains was found in a later genetic analysis and replicated in an independent cohort. Because HLA typing was unavailable for some donors at each locus, only the typed subset was used in association tests. The earlier analysis of 450 to 700 of the donors excluded some 15 rarely observed V segments, including chromosome 9 orphons, because counts were too low. Roughly uniform sequencing depth across donors was assumed in presence/absence analyses, although this assumption may not hold. When HLA alleles, especially DR and DQ, strongly co-occurred, TCR associations were difficult to assign to individual alleles. A group of highly shared sequence variants was considered likely to be a technical artifact of the sequencing pipeline. According to the authors, the approach could potentially be generalized to other disease states and immunological phenotypes. In the study, around 150 TCR beta chains were listed as associated with cytomegalovirus. The classifier was reported to diagnose cytomegalovirus status with high specificity and sensitivity in both the original and validation cohorts. Linkage disequilibrium might explain the correlated functional status among segregating V segments, but an unknown experimental factor could not be ruled out. This cohort had only TCR beta chains sequenced, and the lack of alpha or paired-chain data limited which features could be detected. An earlier analysis of 450 to 750 of the donors showed that most TCR beta V segments appeared in productive rearrangements either about 90% or about 30% of the time, which broadly matched IMGT annotations. Some IMGT-functional V segments, including TRBV6-2 and TRBV6-3, could not be distinguished by the 87-base-pair reads and were therefore excluded. Most TCR sequences were seen in very few donors, while some public TCRs were found in many individuals. Compared with equally common non-associated chains, HLA-associated TCR beta chains in a later analysis were more clonally expanded and had lower generation probabilities. A few of the identified cytomegalovirus-associated TCR beta chains were confirmed in vitro to be specific for cytomegalovirus antigens. CMV serostatus was the only immune exposure information available for the cohort. A later genetic analysis reported fewer N-insertions in productive TCRs among donors in an Asian-associated ancestry cluster than the roughly 640-donor mean. A later analysis found that TCR association rates varied across HLA loci, with DRB1 alleles showing the most associated TCRs and HLA-C alleles the fewest.

The sequence was collected from a male donor in good health and CMV-seropositive. The rearrangement joined TRBV7-3 to TRBJ1-1; the best D guess is TRBD1, with 6 bases matching. The sequenced sample was PBMCs. Here is the DNA: TGTGCCAGCAGCAGGGGCAGGGGCGAGAACACTGAAGCTTTCTTT. Translated, this is CASSRGRGENTEAFF.